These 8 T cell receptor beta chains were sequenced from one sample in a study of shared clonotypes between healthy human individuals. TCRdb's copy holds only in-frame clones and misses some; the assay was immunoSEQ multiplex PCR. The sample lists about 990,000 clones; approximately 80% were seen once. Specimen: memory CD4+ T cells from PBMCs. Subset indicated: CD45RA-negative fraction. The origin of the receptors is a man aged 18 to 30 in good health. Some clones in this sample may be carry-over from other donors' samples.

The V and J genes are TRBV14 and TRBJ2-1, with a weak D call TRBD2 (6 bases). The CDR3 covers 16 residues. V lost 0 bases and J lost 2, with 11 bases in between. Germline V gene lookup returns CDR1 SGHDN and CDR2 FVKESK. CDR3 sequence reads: CASSQDWGEAYNEQFF. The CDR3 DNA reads TGTGCCAGCAGCCAAGATTGGGGGGAGGCCTACAATGAGCAGTTCTTC.

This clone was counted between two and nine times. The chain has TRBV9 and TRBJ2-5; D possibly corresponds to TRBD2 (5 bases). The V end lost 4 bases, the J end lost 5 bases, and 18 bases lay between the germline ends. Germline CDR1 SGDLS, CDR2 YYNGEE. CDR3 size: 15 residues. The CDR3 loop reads CASSPWTGSGETQYF. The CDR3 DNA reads TGTGCCAGCAGCCCCTGGACGGGGTCCGGGGAGACCCAGTACTTC.

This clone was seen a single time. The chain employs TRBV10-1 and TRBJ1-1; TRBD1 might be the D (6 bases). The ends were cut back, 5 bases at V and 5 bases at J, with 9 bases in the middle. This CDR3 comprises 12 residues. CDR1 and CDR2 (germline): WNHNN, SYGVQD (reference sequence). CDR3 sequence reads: CASSPQGTEAFF. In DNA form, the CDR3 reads TGCGCCAGCAGTCCTCAGGGGACTGAAGCTTTCTTT.

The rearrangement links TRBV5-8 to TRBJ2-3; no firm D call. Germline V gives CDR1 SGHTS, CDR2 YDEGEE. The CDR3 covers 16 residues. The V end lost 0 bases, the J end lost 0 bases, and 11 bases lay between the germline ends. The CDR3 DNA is TGTGCCAGCAGCTTGGTTTTACGCTATAGCACAGATACGCAGTATTTT. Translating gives CASSLVLRYSTDTQYF.

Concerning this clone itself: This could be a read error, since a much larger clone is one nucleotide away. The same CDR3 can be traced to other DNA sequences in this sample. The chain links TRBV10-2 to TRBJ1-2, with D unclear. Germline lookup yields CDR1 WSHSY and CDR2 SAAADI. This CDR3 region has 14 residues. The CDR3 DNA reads TGCGCCAGTAGTGAGTTCAGAGAGGAGGATGGCTACACCTTC. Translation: CASSEFREEDGYTF.

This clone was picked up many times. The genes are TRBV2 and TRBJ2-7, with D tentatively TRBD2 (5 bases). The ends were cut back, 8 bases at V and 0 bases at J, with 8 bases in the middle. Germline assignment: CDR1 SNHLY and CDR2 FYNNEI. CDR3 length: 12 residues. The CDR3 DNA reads TGTGCCAGCGCTCGGGGCTCCTACGAGCAGTACTTC. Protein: CASARGSYEQYF.

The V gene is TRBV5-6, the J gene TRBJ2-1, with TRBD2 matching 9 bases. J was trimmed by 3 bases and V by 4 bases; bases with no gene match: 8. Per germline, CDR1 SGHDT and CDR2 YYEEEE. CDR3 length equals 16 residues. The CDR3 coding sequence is TGTGCCAGCAGCCCCCAGACTAGCGGACTCTACAATGAGCAGTTCTTC. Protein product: CASSPQTSGLYNEQFF.

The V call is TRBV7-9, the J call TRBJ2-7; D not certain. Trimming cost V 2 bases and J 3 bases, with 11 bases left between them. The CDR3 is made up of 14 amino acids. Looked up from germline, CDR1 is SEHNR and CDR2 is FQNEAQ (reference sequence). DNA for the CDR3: TGTGCCAGCAGCTTATTTACCAGCGACTACGAGCAGTACTTC. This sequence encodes CASSLFTSDYEQYF.